This entry lists 27 T cell receptor beta chains sequenced from one sample in a study of human T cells and chemical hapten exposure. Noted time point: patch test 3, about 24 weeks after DPC sensitization. Treatment in this sample: therapeutic diphenylcyclopropenone sensitization with weekly scalp DPC. TCRdb fed the RACE reads into MiXCR, producing one record per CDR3 protein. The repertoire has around 150,000 distinct CDR3 sequences, 28% of them found once; the top ten carry approximately 2.1%. The sample here was whole blood, taken in connection with sensitization to the hapten diphenylcyclopropenone (DPC). The receptors shown here come from a woman aged 18 to 35 with alopecia areata. Some clones in this sample may be carry-over from other donors' samples.

The CDR3 nucleotides read TGCAGCGTTAAGGGAAAGTTTGAGGCTGAAGCTTTCTTT. Its translation: CSVKGKFEAEAFF. The chain combines TRBV29-1 with TRBJ1-1; D unresolved. V lost 5 bases and J 6 bases, leaving 16 bases between the germline ends. This CDR3 spans 13 amino acids. CDR1 SQVTM and CDR2 ANQGSEA come from the germline V gene.

The CDR3 sequence is CSAGKTGMNTEAFF. In DNA, the CDR3 is TGCAGTGCTGGAAAGACAGGGATGAACACTGAAGCTTTCTTT. This sequence joins TRBV20-1 and TRBJ1-1; 7 nucleotides align to TRBD1. In germline, CDR1 is DFQATT, CDR2 SNEGSKA (reference sequence). The CDR3 has 14 residues. V trimming: 5 bases; J trimming: 0 bases; junction bases outside the gene matches: 6.

This rearrangement joins TRBV24-1 to TRBJ2-1; 7 bases map to TRBD2. Germline values: CDR1 KGHDR, CDR2 SFDVKD. V dropped 2 bases and J dropped 7; count of bases not matched to a gene: 4. This CDR3 contains 14 residues. The CDR3 loop is CATSDSREGNEQFF. The CDR3 DNA sequence: TGTGCCACCAGTGATTCCAGGGAGGGGAATGAGCAGTTCTTC.

This sequence joins TRBV7-9 and TRBJ2-5, with TRBD2 matching over 9 bases. The V gene's germline CDR1 is SEHNR and CDR2 FQNEAQ (reference sequence). V was clipped by 7 bases and J by 4 bases; unmatched bases: 4. The CDR3 consists of 13 residues. CDR3 loop: CASIQTSGETQYF. CDR3 nucleotide sequence: TGTGCCAGCATACAGACTAGCGGAGAGACCCAGTACTTC. The full variable domain, with the rest looked up from reference TRBV7-9 and TRBJ2-5, is DTGVSQNPRHKITKRGQNVTFRCDPISEHNRLYWYRQTLGQGPEFLTYFQNEAQLEKSRLLSDRFSAERPKGSFSTLEIQRTEQGDSAMYLCASIQTSGETQYFGPGTRLLVL.

The chain uses TRBV25-1 and TRBJ2-3, with a weak D call TRBD2 (6 bases). Germline assignment: CDR1 MGHDK and CDR2 SYGVNS. V was pared by 2 bases and J by 4 bases, with 10 bases between. The CDR3 extends over 14 amino acids. The CDR3 bases are TGTGCCAGCAGTGAAGGGCGGGAACCAGATACGCAGTATTTT. Its protein is CASSEGREPDTQYF.

This clonotype was picked up many times. This chain joins TRBV7-9 and TRBJ2-1; 10 bases map to TRBD2. V shed 2 bases, J shed 7 bases, and the junction held 5 bases outside the gene matches. The V gene's germline CDR1 is SEHNR and CDR2 FQNEAQ (reference sequence). CDR3 length: 15 residues. The CDR3 nucleotides read TGTGCCAGCAGCTTATATACTAGCGGGGCTAATGAGCAGTTCTTC. This translates into CASSLYTSGANEQFF.

This clonotype has just a few counts. The CDR3 DNA is TGTGCCAGCAGCCAAGAGAAGGGGGCTATCGAGACCCAGTACTTC. Translation gives CASSQEKGAIETQYF. This chain joins TRBV4-2 and TRBJ2-5; 7 nucleotides align to TRBD1. The length of the CDR3 is 15 residues. CDR1 and CDR2 (germline): LGHNA, YNFKEQ. The ends lost 0 bases at V and 5 bases at J; junction bases unmatched: 6.

This clonotype was found a few times. The chain employs TRBV11-2 and TRBJ1-1, with D unclear. Trimming left V 5 bases short and J 1 base short, with 8 bases between. The CDR3 has 13 amino acids. Germline CDR1 is SGHAT and CDR2 is FQNNGV. In DNA, the CDR3 is TGTGCCAGCAGCCCCTTAGGGAACACTGAAGCTTTCTTT. Amino acid sequence: CASSPLGNTEAFF.

The genes are TRBV7-8 and TRBJ1-2, with 9 bases matching TRBD1. From germline, CDR1 is SGHVS and CDR2 FQNEAQ. The ends lost 4 bases at V and 4 bases at J; junction bases unmatched: 10. The CDR3 is 16 residues long. The CDR3 spells CASSSHTGGLSYGYTF. The CDR3 DNA sequence: TGTGCCAGCAGCTCCCATACAGGGGGCCTTAGCTATGGCTACACCTTC.

The chain couples TRBV5-1 to TRBJ1-5; D is unclear. Germline CDR1 is SGHRS and CDR2 is YFSETQ. V gave up 0 bases and J gave up 2 bases, with 9 bases separating them. The CDR3 runs 15 residues. The CDR3 DNA is TGCGCCAGCAGCTTGGATGGGAGGGGCAATCAGCCCCAGCATTTT. The encoded protein is CASSLDGRGNQPQHF.

This clonotype has ten or more counts. The DNA for the CDR3 is TGTGCCAGCAGCTTGGGACAAGGATTTGGCTACACCTTC. The encoded protein is CASSLGQGFGYTF. V is TRBV27 and J is TRBJ1-2; tentatively, D is TRBD1 (6 bases). V was trimmed by 6 bases and J by 7 bases, leaving 15 bases between them. This CDR3 has 13 amino acids. Germline values: CDR1 MNHEY, CDR2 SMNVEV (reference sequence).

The CDR3, as DNA: TGTGCCAGCATCCTAGGGGGGCGCGGCACAGATACGCAGTATTTT. This translates into CASILGGRGTDTQYF. V and J are TRBV28 and TRBJ2-3; D possibly uses TRBD1 or TRBD2 (6 bases each). There are 15 residues in the CDR3. V was clipped by 7 bases and J by 1 base, with 15 bases between them. CDR1 is MDHEN, CDR2 SYDVKM, per germline.

This clonotype has a count of ten or more. The chain combines TRBV29-1 with TRBJ2-2; the match to TRBD1 covers 7 bases. This CDR3 is built from 13 residues. CDR1 SQVTM and CDR2 ANQGSEA come from the germline V gene. The J segment lost 1 base and the V segment lost 4 bases, leaving 0 bases of the junction unmatched. The CDR3 reads CSVGQGNTGELFF. For the CDR3, the DNA is TGCAGCGTTGGACAGGGGAACACCGGGGAGCTGTTTTTT.

A few counts support this clonotype. J is TRBJ2-1 and V is TRBV12-3 or TRBV12-4; D gene unclear. V was shortened by 4 bases and J by 4 bases, with 11 bases between the two germline ends. The CDR3 is 14 amino acids. This CDR3 reads CASSSLGFYNEQFF. The CDR3 bases are TGTGCCAGCAGTTCTCTAGGTTTTTACAATGAGCAGTTCTTC.

There are a few counts of this clonotype. The V and J genes are TRBV27 and TRBJ2-7; D possibly matches TRBD1 or TRBD2 (5 bases each). The V end lost 2 bases, the J end lost 7 bases, and 12 bases lay between the germline ends. Germline lookup yields CDR1 MNHEY and CDR2 SMNVEV (reference sequence). This CDR3 is built from 13 residues. The DNA of the CDR3 is TGTGCCAGCAGTTTAGTGAGGGGAGATGAGCAGTACTTC. Its translation is CASSLVRGDEQYF.

This clonotype was recorded a few times. This chain connects TRBV29-1 to TRBJ1-5, with D perhaps TRBD1 (5 bases). V dropped 4 bases and J dropped 6 bases, with 13 bases sitting between them. CDR1 and CDR2 (germline): SQVTM, ANQGSEA. There are 13 residues in the CDR3. The DNA of the CDR3 is TGCAGCGTTGCGGCAGGGAGGGGTCAGCCCCAGCATTTT. This translates into CSVAAGRGQPQHF.

Only a few counts were recorded for this clonotype. The V call is TRBV12-3 or TRBV12-4, the J call TRBJ2-1; TRBD1 is a possible D gene (6 bases). Deletions cut 8 bases from V and 1 base from J, with 15 bases between. The CDR3 has 15 amino acids. CDR3 protein: CASERQAPSYNEQFF. The CDR3 DNA is TGTGCCAGCGAAAGACAGGCCCCATCCTACAATGAGCAGTTCTTC.

This clonotype occurred many times. This chain connects TRBV7-2 to TRBJ2-1, with 10 bases fitting TRBD2. This CDR3 is 15 amino acids long. Trimming removed 4 bases from V and 6 bases from J; junction bases left unmatched: 6. Germline-derived CDR1 and CDR2 are SGHTA and FQGNSA. This CDR3 reads CASSSPSGSSNEQFF. Written as DNA, the CDR3 is TGTGCCAGCAGCTCCCCTAGCGGGAGCAGCAATGAGCAGTTCTTC.

CDR3 DNA sequence: TGTGCCAGCAGCTTATGGCGACACCAGGAAAGTGACATTCAGTACTTC. It is translated as CASSLWRHQESDIQYF. The chain uses TRBV11-1 and TRBJ2-4, with D unresolved. Trimming shortened V by 2 bases and J by 8 bases, and 19 bases separated the two germline ends. The length of the CDR3 is 16 residues. In germline, CDR1 is SGHAT, CDR2 FQDESV (reference sequence).

There are a few counts of this clonotype. J is TRBJ2-5 and V is TRBV5-1; D is unclear. The V gene's germline CDR1 is SGHRS and CDR2 YFSETQ. V lost 0 bases and J lost 2, with 11 bases in between. The CDR3 is made up of 15 amino acids. As DNA, the CDR3 is TGCGCCAGCAGCTTGGGCTTCGAGATTCAAGAGACCCAGTACTTC. As protein: CASSLGFEIQETQYF.

This chain joins TRBV30 and TRBJ2-7; 7 bases map to TRBD1. With V trimmed by 5 bases and J by 3 bases, 4 bases remained unmatched. The CDR3 length is 12 residues. Germline V CDR1 and CDR2: GTSNPN, SVGIG (reference sequence). CDR3: CAWDRANYEQYF. In DNA, the CDR3 is TGTGCCTGGGACAGGGCGAACTACGAGCAGTACTTC.

The chain links TRBV12-2 to TRBJ2-5. TRBV12-2 is a listed pseudogene. CDR3 length: 14 residues. CDR3 in amino acids: CASRLRPKPETQYF. In nucleotides, the CDR3 is TGTGCAAGTCGCTTACGGCCGAAACCGGAGACCCAGTACTTC.

V is TRBV6-2 or TRBV6-3 and J is TRBJ2-2, with D uncertain. This CDR3 is built from 15 residues. V dropped 1 base and J dropped 0 bases, with 6 bases sitting between them. Germline loops: CDR1 MNHEY, CDR2 SVGEGT. The CDR3 coding sequence is TGTGCCAGCAGTTACTTATGGCCGAACACCGGGGAGCTGTTTTTT. Its protein is CASSYLWPNTGELFF.

The chain links TRBV24-1 to TRBJ1-5; no clear D gene. V gave up 5 bases and J gave up 7 bases, with 8 bases separating them. Germline CDR1 reads KGHDR; CDR2 reads SFDVKD. The CDR3 length is 12 residues. The CDR3 reads CATSGGYQPQHF. The CDR3 nucleotides are TGTGCCACCAGTGGGGGATACCAGCCCCAGCATTTT.

The chain combines TRBV5-1 with TRBJ1-1, with D possibly matching TRBD1 (5 bases). The germline V and J ends were trimmed by 5 bases and 1 base, with 18 bases remaining between them. Germline V gives CDR1 SGHRS, CDR2 YFSETQ. The CDR3 has 16 amino acids. CDR3 loop: CASSGSRQTKNTEAFF. The CDR3, as DNA: TGCGCCAGCAGTGGATCCCGACAGACTAAGAACACTGAAGCTTTCTTT.

This clonotype turned up a few times. The V and J genes are TRBV28 and TRBJ2-3; D not resolved. The CDR3 is 12 residues long. The V gene's germline CDR1 is MDHEN and CDR2 SYDVKM. Trimming left V 6 bases short and J 6 bases short, with 10 bases between. CDR3 sequence: CASRGGGDTQYF. DNA of the CDR3: TGTGCCAGCAGGGGCGGCGGCGATACGCAGTATTTT.

The chain combines TRBV2 with TRBJ2-2; 10 bases fit TRBD1. From germline, CDR1 is SNHLY and CDR2 FYNNEI. The CDR3 has 14 residues. V shed 6 bases and J 7 bases; nucleotides not matched to a gene: 5. CDR3 loop: CASSPDRGYGELFF. In DNA form, the CDR3 reads TGTGCCAGCAGCCCGGACAGGGGGTACGGGGAGCTGTTTTTT.